What follows describes a single T cell receptor beta chain. Clones were read by immunoSEQ multiplex PCR, and TCRdb kept only the in-frame ones, dropping some. Here the sample spans about 280,000 clones, roughly 90% being singletons. This sample was taken from a study of blood T cell repertoires in COVID-19. The germline CDR1 and CDR2 sequences are SGHDT and YYEEEE. The CDR3 is 14 amino acids. The V and J ends lost 3 bases and 4 bases respectively, with 13 bases between them. This receptor was taken from a woman under 40 with COVID-19, enrolled during active disease. The chain is built from TRBV5-6 and TRBJ1-2; D might be TRBD1 (5 bases). The specimen sequenced was peripheral blood. The CDR3 DNA reads TGTGCCAGCAGCTGGCAGGGACTAGTCTATGGCTACACCTTC. Translating gives CASSWQGLVYGYTF.